The 12 T cell receptor beta chains reported below all come from one sample, sequenced in a study of T cell repertoires in cytomegalovirus infection. These receptors' antigens are unknown. In TCRdb, the reads were re-called with MiXCR into one record per CDR3 protein. In the table there are about 770,000 distinct CDR3 sequences, approximately 32% of which are singletons. Sample: cultured CD8+ T cells from PBMCs, taken from culture after CMV antigen stimulation. These receptors were taken from a human donor in good health (CMV status not recorded). Some clones in this sample may be carry-over from other donors' samples.

J is TRBJ2-7 and V is TRBV6-1; possibly TRBD2 for D (6 bases). The germline V gene encodes CDR1 MNHNS and CDR2 SASEGT. Between the trimmed V and J ends, which lost 8 bases and 5 bases, there was a span of 13 bases. The length of the CDR3 is 12 residues. CDR3 sequence: CASPGLEDEQYV. The CDR3 coding sequence is TGTGCCAGCCCGGGACTCGAAGACGAGCAGTACGTC.

A few counts support this clonotype. This sequence joins TRBV2 and TRBJ2-5; possible D gene TRBD1, 6 bases. V was shortened by 4 bases and J by 0 bases, with 12 bases between the two germline ends. The CDR3 is 15 residues long. The germline gives CDR1 SNHLY, CDR2 FYNNEI. The CDR3 is CASSGRDTYQETQYF. The CDR3 DNA reads TGTGCCAGCAGTGGCCGGGACACCTACCAAGAGACCCAGTACTTC.

This chain uses TRBV18 with TRBJ2-2; 8 bases agree with TRBD1. CDR1 and CDR2 from the germline V gene are KGHSH and LQKENI. The CDR3 is made up of 17 amino acids. Trimming cost V 2 bases and J 0 bases; bases outside gene matches: 5. The CDR3 spells CASSPYQGATNTGELFF. CDR3 in DNA: TGTGCCAGCTCACCATACCAGGGGGCAACGAACACCGGGGAGCTGTTTTTT.

V is TRBV27 and J is TRBJ2-1; TRBD2 matches at 9 bases. CDR1 is MNHEY, CDR2 SMNVEV, per germline (reference sequence). V shed 8 bases and J 6 bases; nucleotides not matched to a gene: 8. This CDR3 contains 14 residues. The CDR3 coding sequence is TGTGCCAGCGGCCAGGGACTAGCCATCAATGAGCAGTTCTTC. Encoded protein: CASGQGLAINEQFF.

This clonotype was found a few times. V and J are TRBV27 and TRBJ2-5; D uncertain. This CDR3 is built from 16 residues. Trimming took 11 bases from V and 2 from J, leaving 24 bases between them. Germline loops: CDR1 MNHEY, CDR2 SMNVEV (reference sequence). CDR3 DNA: TGTGCCGCCTCTCCGTCCTTGGCAGGCCTTCAAGAGACCCAGTACTTC. It specifies CAASPSLAGLQETQYF.

The chain joins TRBV2 to TRBJ2-3; 7 bases agree with TRBD2. With V trimmed by 5 bases and J by 2 bases, 7 bases remained unmatched. Germline CDR1 is SNHLY and CDR2 is FYNNEI. The CDR3 contains 15 residues. CDR3 in amino acids: CASSPGGFSTDTQYF. For the CDR3, the DNA is TGTGCCAGCAGTCCCGGGGGGTTTTCCACAGATACGCAGTATTTT. Full variable domain (outside the CDR3, taken from reference TRBV2 and TRBJ2-3): EPEVTQTPSHQVTQMGQEVILRCVPISNHLYFYWYRQILGQKVEFLVSFYNNEISEKSEIFDDQFSVERPDGSNFTLKIRSTKLEDSAMYFCASSPGGFSTDTQYFGPGTRLTVL.

This clonotype was observed a single time. This chain's CDR3 is CASSLTEVFYNEQFF. The CDR3 DNA sequence: TGTGCCAGCAGCCTCACAGAAGTTTTTTACAATGAGCAGTTCTTC. The chain combines TRBV11-3 with TRBJ2-1; no clear D. In germline, CDR1 is SGHNT, CDR2 YENEEA. This CDR3 is 15 amino acids long. V was pared by 5 bases and J by 4 bases, with 15 bases between.

V usage is TRBV6-1 and J usage is TRBJ2-1, with 12 bases aligning to TRBD2. V dropped 3 bases and J dropped 0; count of bases not matched to a gene: 3. The CDR3 loop spans 17 amino acids. The germline gives CDR1 MNHNS, CDR2 SASEGT. CDR3 bases: TGTGCCAGCAGTGACCGGACTAGCGGGGCCTCCTACAATGAGCAGTTCTTC. Translated: CASSDRTSGASYNEQFF.

This clonotype has a handful of counts. The chain links TRBV29-1 to TRBJ2-7; D is uncertain. CDR1 is SQVTM, CDR2 ANQGSEA, per germline. The V gene lost 4 bases and the J gene lost 2 bases, with 12 bases spanning the gap. This CDR3 comprises 13 residues. The CDR3 protein is CSVALGIPYEQYF. The CDR3 coding sequence is TGCAGCGTTGCTTTGGGGATTCCCTACGAGCAGTACTTC.

This clonotype has just a few counts. J is TRBJ2-3 and V is TRBV4-2; D is perhaps TRBD1 (6 bases). Germline CDR1 reads LGHNA; CDR2 reads YNFKEQ. The V end lost 0 bases, the J end lost 2 bases, and 9 bases lay between the germline ends. The CDR3 is 15 residues long. CDR3: CASSQDNRATDTQYF. In DNA, the CDR3 is TGTGCCAGCAGCCAAGATAACAGGGCCACAGATACGCAGTATTTT.

The rearrangement links TRBV20-1 to TRBJ2-3; D is perhaps TRBD1 or TRBD2 (5 bases each). CDR1 and CDR2 from the germline V gene are DFQATT and SNEGSKA (reference sequence). This CDR3 region has 16 residues. V was pared by 6 bases and J by 1 base, with 20 bases between. This CDR3 is CSANAPGPWGTDTQYF. CDR3 DNA: TGCAGTGCGAATGCCCCGGGACCCTGGGGCACAGATACGCAGTATTTT.

The chain joins TRBV6-2 or TRBV6-3 to TRBJ2-1; D possibly uses TRBD1 or TRBD2 (5 bases each). CDR1 is MNHEY and CDR2 is SVGEGT in the germline V gene. Deletions cut 2 bases from V and 8 bases from J, with 16 bases between. This CDR3 region has 15 residues. The CDR3 DNA follows: TGTGCCAGCAGTTACCCACGGGGCGAGGAAGATGAGCAGTTCTTC. Translating gives CASSYPRGEEDEQFF.